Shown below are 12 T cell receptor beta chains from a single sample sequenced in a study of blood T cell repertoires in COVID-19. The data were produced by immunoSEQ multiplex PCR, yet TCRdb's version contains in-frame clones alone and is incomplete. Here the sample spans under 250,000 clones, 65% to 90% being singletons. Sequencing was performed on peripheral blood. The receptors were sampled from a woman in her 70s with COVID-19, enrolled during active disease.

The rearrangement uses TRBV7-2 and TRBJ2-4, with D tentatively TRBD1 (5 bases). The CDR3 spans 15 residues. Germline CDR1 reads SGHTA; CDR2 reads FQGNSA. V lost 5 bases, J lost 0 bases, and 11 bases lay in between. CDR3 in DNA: TGTGCCAGCAGCCCCACAGGAGTAGCCAAAAACATTCAGTACTTC. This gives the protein CASSPTGVAKNIQYF.

DNA of the CDR3: TGTGCCAGCAGCCGCAGCGGACCCTCCTACGAGCAGTACTTC. Translation: CASSRSGPSYEQYF. The genes are TRBV11-2 and TRBJ2-7; D might be TRBD2 (5 bases). V was trimmed by 5 bases and J by 0 bases, leaving 11 bases between them. Germline V gives CDR1 SGHAT, CDR2 FQNNGV. The length of the CDR3 is 14 residues.

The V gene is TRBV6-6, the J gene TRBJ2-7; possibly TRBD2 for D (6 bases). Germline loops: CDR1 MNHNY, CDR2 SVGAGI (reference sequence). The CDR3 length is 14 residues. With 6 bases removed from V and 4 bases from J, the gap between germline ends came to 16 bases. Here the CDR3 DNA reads TGTGCCAGCAGATCCTCTCCCGGGGGATACGAGCAGTACTTC. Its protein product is CASRSSPGGYEQYF.

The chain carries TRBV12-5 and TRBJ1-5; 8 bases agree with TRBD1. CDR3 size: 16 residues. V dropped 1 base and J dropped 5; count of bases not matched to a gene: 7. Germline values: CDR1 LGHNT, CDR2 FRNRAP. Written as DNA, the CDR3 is TGTGCTAGTGGTTTGGCCCTGACAGGGGTCTATCAGCCCCAGCATTTT. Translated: CASGLALTGVYQPQHF.

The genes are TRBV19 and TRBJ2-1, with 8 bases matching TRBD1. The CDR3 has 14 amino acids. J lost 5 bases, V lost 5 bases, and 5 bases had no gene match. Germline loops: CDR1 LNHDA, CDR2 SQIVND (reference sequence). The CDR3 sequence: CASSSPDRDNEQFF. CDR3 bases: TGTGCCAGTAGTTCGCCGGACAGGGACAATGAGCAGTTCTTC.

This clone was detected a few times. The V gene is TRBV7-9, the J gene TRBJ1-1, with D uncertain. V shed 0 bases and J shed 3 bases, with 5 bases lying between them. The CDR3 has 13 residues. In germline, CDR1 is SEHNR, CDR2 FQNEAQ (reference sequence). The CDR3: CASSLAADTEAFF. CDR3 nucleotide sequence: TGTGCCAGCAGCTTAGCGGCGGACACTGAAGCTTTCTTT.

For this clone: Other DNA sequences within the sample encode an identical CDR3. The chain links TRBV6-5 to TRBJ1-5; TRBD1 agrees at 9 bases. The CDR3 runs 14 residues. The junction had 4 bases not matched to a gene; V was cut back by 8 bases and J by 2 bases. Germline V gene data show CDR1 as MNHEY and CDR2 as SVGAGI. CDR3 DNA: TGTGCCAGCGGGGACAGGGAAGGCAATCAGCCCCAGCATTTT. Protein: CASGDREGNQPQHF.

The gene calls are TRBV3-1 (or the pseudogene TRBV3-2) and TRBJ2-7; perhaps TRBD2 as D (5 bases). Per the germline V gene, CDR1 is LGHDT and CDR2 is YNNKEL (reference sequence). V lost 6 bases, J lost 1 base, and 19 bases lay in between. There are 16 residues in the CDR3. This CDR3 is CASSKGSLRRSYEQYF. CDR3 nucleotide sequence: TGTGCCAGCAGTAAAGGGAGTCTTAGGCGGTCCTACGAGCAGTACTTC.

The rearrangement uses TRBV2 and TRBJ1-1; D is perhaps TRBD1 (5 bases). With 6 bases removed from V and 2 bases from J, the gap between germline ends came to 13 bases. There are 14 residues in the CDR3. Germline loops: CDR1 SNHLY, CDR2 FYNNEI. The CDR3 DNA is TGTGCCAGCAGGGACATGGTGGGAAACACTGAAGCTTTCTTT. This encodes CASRDMVGNTEAFF.

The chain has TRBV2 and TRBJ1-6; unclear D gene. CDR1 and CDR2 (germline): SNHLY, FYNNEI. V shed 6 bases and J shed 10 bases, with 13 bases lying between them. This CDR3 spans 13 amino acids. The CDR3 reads CASREILSSPLHF. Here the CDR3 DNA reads TGTGCCAGCAGGGAAATCCTCTCCTCACCCCTCCACTTT.

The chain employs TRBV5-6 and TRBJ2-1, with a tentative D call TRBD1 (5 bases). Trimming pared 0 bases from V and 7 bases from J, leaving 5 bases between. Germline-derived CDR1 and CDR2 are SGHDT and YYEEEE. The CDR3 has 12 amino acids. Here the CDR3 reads CASSLAGNEQFF. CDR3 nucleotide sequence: TGTGCCAGCAGCTTGGCAGGGAATGAGCAGTTCTTC.

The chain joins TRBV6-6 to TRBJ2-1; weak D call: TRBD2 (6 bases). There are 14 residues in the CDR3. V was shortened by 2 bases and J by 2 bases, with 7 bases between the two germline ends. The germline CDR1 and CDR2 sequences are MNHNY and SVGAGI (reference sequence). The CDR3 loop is CASSYGGTYNEQFF. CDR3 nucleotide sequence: TGTGCCAGCAGTTACGGCGGGACCTACAATGAGCAGTTCTTC.